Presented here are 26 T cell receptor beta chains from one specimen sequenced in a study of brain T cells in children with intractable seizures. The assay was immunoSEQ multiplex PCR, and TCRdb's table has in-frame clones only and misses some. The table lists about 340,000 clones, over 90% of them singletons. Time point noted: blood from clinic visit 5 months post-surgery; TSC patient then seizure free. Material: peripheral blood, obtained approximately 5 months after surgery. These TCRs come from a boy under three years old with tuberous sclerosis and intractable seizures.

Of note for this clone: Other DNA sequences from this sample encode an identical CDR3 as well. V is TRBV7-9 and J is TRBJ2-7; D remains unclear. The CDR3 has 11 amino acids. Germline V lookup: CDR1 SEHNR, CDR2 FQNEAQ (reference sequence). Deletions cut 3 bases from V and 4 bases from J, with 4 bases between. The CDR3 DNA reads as TGTGCCAGCAGCTTTTCATACGAGCAGTACTTC. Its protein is CASSFSYEQYF.

CDR3 DNA: TGTGCCAGCAGTGATAGTGGGACCGGGACCGAATATGGCTACACCTTC. Translation gives CASSDSGTGTEYGYTF. The rearrangement joins TRBV2 to TRBJ1-2, with TRBD1 as a possible D gene (5 bases). The CDR3 is 16 amino acids. V lost 3 bases and J lost 5, with 19 bases in between. Germline V gene data show CDR1 as SNHLY and CDR2 as FYNNEI.

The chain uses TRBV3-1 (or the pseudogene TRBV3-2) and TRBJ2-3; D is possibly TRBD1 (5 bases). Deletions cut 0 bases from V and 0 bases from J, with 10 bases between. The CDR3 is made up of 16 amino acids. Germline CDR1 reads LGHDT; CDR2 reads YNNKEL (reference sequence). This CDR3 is CASSQDTGFSTDTQYF. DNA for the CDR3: TGTGCCAGCAGCCAAGATACAGGCTTTAGCACAGATACGCAGTATTTT.

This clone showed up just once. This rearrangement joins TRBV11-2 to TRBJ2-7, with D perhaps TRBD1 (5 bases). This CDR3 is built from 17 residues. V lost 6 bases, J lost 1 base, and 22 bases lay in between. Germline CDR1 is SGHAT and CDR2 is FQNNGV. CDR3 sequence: CASRAQGVLNGSYEQYF. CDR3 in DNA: TGTGCCAGCAGGGCGCAGGGCGTGCTTAATGGATCCTACGAGCAGTACTTC.

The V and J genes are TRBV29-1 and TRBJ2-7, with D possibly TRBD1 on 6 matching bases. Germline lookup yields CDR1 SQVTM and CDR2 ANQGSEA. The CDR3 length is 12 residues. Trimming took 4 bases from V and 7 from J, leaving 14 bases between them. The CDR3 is CSVVNRAWEQYF. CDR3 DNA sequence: TGCAGCGTTGTGAACAGGGCCTGGGAGCAGTACTTC.

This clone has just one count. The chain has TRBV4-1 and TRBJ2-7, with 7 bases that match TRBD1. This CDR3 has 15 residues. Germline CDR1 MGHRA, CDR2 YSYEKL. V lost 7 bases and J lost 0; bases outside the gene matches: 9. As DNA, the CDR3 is TGCGCCAGCACTCTAAACACAGGGGCCTCCTACGAGCAGTACTTC. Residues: CASTLNTGASYEQYF.

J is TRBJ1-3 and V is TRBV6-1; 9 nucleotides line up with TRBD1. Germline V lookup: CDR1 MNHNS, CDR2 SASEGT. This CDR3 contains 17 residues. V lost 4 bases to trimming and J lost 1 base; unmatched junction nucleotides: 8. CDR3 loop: CASSVQGATTSGNTIYF. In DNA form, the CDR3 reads TGTGCCAGCAGTGTACAGGGGGCCACGACTTCTGGAAACACCATATATTTT.

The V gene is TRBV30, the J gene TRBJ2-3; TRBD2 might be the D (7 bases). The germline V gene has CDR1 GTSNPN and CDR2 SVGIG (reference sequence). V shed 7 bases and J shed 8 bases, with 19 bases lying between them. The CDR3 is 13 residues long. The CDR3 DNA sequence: TGTGCCTTGGGGGGGCGGGGTCAAGGTACGCAGTATTTT. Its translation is CALGGRGQGTQYF.

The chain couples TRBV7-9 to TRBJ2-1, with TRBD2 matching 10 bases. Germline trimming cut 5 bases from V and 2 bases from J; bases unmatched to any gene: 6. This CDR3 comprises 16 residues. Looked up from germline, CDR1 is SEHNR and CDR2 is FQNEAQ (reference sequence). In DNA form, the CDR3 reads TGTGCCAGCAGCGCCGCCGGGACTAGCGCCTACAATGAGCAGTTCTTC. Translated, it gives CASSAAGTSAYNEQFF.

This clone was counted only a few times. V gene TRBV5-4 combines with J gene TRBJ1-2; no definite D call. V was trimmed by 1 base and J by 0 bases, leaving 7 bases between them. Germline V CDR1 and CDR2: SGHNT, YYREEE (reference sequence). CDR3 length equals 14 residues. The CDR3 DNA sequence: TGTGCCAGCAGCTTGCAGATCCCTAACTATGGCTACACCTTC. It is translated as CASSLQIPNYGYTF. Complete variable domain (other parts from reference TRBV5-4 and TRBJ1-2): ETGVTQSPTHLIKTRGQQVTLRCSSQSGHNTVSWYQQALGQGPQFIFQYYREEENGRGNFPPRFSGLQFPNYSSELNVNALELDDSALYLCASSLQIPNYGYTFGSGTRLTVV.

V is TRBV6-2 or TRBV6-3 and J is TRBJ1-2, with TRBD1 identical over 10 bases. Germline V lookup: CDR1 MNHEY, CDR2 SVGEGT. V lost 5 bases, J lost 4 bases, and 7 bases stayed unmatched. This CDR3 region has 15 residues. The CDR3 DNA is TGTGCCAGCAGTGCGACGACAGGGGGCGCCTATGGCTACACCTTC. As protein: CASSATTGGAYGYTF.

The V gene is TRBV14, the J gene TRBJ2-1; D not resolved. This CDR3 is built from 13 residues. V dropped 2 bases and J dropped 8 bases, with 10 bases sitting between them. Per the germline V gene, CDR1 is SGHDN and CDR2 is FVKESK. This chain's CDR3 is CASSQMVFDEQFF. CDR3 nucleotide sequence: TGTGCCAGCAGCCAAATGGTGTTTGATGAGCAGTTCTTC.

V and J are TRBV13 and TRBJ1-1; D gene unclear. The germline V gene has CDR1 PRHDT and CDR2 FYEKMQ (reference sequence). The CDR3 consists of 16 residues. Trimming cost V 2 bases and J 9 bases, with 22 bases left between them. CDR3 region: CASSLSPRVMRRKAFF. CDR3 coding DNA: TGTGCCAGCAGCTTATCTCCCCGCGTGATGCGGAGAAAAGCTTTCTTT.

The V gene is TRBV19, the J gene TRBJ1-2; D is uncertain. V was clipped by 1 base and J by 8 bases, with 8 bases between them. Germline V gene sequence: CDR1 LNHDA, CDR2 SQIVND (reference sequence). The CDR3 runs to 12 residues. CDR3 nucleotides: TGTGCCAGTAGTATAGTATCGGGAGGCTACACCTTC. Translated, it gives CASSIVSGGYTF.

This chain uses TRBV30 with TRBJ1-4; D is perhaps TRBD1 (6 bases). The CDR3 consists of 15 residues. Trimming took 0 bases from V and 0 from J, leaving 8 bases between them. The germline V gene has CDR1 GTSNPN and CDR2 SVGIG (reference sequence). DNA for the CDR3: TGTGCCTGGAGTGTACAGGGTGCAACTAATGAAAAACTGTTTTTT. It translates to CAWSVQGATNEKLFF.

The CDR3 region has the DNA TGTGCCAGTAGTCGTACTTACTCTGGAAACACCATATATTTT. Its protein product is CASSRTYSGNTIYF. The genes are TRBV19 and TRBJ1-3; D is undetermined. The CDR3 has 14 amino acids. V was shortened by 5 bases and J by 0 bases, with 8 bases between the two germline ends. Per germline, CDR1 LNHDA and CDR2 SQIVND (reference sequence).

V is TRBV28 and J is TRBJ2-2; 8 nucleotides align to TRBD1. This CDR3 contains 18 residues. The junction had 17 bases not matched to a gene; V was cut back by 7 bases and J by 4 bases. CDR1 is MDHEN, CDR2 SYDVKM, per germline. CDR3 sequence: CASNKGRGPSAATGELFF. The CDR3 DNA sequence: TGTGCCAGCAACAAGGGCAGGGGGCCCTCCGCGGCCACCGGGGAGCTGTTTTTT. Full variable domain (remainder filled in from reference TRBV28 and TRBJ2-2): DVKVTQSSRYLVKRTGEKVFLECVQDMDHENMFWYRQDPGLGLRLIYFSYDVKMKEKGDIPEGYSVSREKKERFSLILESASTNQTSMYLCASNKGRGPSAATGELFFGEGSRLTVL.

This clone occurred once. CDR3 sequence: CASSVGDAVGYTF. The CDR3, as DNA: TGTGCCAGCAGTGTGGGGGACGCCGTCGGCTACACCTTC. The chain recombines TRBV2 with TRBJ1-2; D might be TRBD1 (5 bases). Germline CDR1 reads SNHLY; CDR2 reads FYNNEI. With 4 bases removed from V and 8 bases from J, the gap between germline ends came to 14 bases. This CDR3 contains 13 residues.

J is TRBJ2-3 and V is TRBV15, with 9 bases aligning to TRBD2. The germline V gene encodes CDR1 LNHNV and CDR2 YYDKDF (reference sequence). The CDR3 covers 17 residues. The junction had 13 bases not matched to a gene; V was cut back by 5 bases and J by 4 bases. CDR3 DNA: TGTGCCACCAGCCCCCCCCAGGCGGGGGGGTTCTCAGATACGCAGTATTTT. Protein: CATSPPQAGGFSDTQYF.

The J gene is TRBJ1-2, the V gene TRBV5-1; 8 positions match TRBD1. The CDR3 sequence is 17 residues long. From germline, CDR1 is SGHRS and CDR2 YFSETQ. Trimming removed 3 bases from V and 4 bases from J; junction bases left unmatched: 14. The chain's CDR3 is CASSWDPTGEGGYGYTF. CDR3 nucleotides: TGCGCCAGCAGCTGGGACCCGACAGGGGAAGGTGGCTATGGCTACACCTTC.

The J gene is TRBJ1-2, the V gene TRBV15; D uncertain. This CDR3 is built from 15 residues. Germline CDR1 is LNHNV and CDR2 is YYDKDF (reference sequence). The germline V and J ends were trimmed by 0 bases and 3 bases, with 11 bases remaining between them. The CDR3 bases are TGTGCCACCAGCAGAGAAACCGGGAGCTACTATGGCTACACCTTC. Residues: CATSRETGSYYGYTF.

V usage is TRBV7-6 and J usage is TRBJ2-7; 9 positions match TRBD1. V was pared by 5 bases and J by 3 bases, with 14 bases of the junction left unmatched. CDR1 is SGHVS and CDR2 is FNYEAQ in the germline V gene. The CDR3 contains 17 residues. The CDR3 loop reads CASSLEAGTGRHYEQYF. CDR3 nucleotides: TGTGCCAGCAGCCTTGAAGCCGGGACAGGGAGACACTACGAGCAGTACTTC.

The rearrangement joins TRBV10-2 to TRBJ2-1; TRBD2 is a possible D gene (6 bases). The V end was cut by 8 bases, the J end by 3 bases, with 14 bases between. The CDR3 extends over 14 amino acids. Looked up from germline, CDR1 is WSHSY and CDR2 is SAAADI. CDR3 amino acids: CASFSGSGYNEQFF. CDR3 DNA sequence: TGCGCCAGCTTTAGCGGTTCGGGCTACAATGAGCAGTTCTTC.

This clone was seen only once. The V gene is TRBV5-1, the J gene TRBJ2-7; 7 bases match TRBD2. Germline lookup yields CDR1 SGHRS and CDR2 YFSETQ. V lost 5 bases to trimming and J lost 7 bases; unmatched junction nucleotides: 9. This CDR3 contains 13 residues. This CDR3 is CASSGLDLREQYF. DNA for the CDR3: TGCGCCAGCAGTGGACTAGACCTACGGGAGCAGTACTTC.

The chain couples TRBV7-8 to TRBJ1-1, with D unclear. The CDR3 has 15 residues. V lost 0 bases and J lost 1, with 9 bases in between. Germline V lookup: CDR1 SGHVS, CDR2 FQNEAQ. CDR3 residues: CASSLAHSGNTEAFF. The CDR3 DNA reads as TGTGCCAGCAGCTTAGCGCACTCCGGGAACACTGAAGCTTTCTTT. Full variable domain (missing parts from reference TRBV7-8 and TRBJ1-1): GAGVSQSPRYKVAKRGQDVALRCDPISGHVSLFWYQQALGQGPEFLTYFQNEAQLDKSGLPSDRFFAERPEGSVSTLKIQRTQQEDSAVYLCASSLAHSGNTEAFFGQGTRLTVV.

CDR3 sequence reads: CASSVEEGTSSYNSPLHF. CDR3 in DNA: TGTGCCAGCAGCGTAGAGGAGGGGACGAGCTCCTATAATTCACCCCTCCACTTT. The rearrangement uses TRBV9 and TRBJ1-6; possible D gene TRBD1, 5 bases. V gave up 0 bases and J gave up 0 bases, with 13 bases separating them. Germline assignment: CDR1 SGDLS and CDR2 YYNGEE. The CDR3 runs to 18 residues. Based on the CDR3 plus reference TRBV9 and TRBJ1-6, the full variable domain is DSGVTQTPKHLITATGQRVTLRCSPRSGDLSVYWYQQSLDQGLQFLIQYYNGEERAKGNILERFSAQQFPDLHSELNLSSLELGDSALYFCASSVEEGTSSYNSPLHFGNGTRLTVT.